This T cell receptor beta chain was identified during a study of CD8 T cells in Susac syndrome (dated by TCRdb to between 2019 and 2020). Study-wide context: Whether CD8+ T cell activation and differentiation in Susac syndrome was antigen driven was tested using repertoire sequencing. Overall study outcomes, separate from this receptor: The number of individuals in the TCR sequencing and HLA analysis was acknowledged as relatively small.

Between the V and J ends, shortened by 5 bases and 5 bases respectively, the junction contains 13 bases. CDR1 and CDR2 were assigned from the germline V gene (reference sequence) as LGHDT and YNNKEL. The CDR3 covers 14 residues, taking in both the cysteine and the phenylalanine. Kept here is only the CDR3 DNA, which spans 42 bases and is read in frame from base 1. RNA was extracted using the RNeasy kit, and roughly 0.5 to 1 ug of the RNA was reverse transcribed with random hexamers. TCR beta CDR3 regions were amplified with the immunoSEQ multiplex PCR assay covering 54 Vbeta and 13 Jbeta segments. To correct PCR amplification bias, a synthetic template baseline was used for both primer optimization and computational correction. As for the authors' bioinformatics: Reads were assigned to V, D and J genes according to IMGT and analyzed in immunoSEQ Analyzer, with only productive sequences retained. Clonality was computed as one minus Shannon entropy normalized by log2 of the number of productive unique sequences. For each patient and control, public and private clones were evaluated among the 100 most prevalent clones. A clone was defined as Susac-specific if it was absent from the healthy and MS cohorts, from some 1,100 published viral clones and from other ImmuneACCESS disease sequences. The public reads were quality trimmed at Q25 with fastp and then assembled into clones with MiXCR by TCRdb, keeping productive beta chains. Duplicate CDR3 protein sequences are folded into a single record with the most common DNA and genes. What appears here as the V and J calls and clone size reflects TCRdb's work, not the paper's. Across this sample there are some 200,000 distinct CDR3 sequences, with roughly 96% seen only once. Under 0.095% of the sample belongs to the ten largest clones.

High-throughput TCR beta sequencing profiled peripheral blood CD8+ and CD4+ T cells from healthy donors, Susac syndrome patients and multiple sclerosis patients. The multiple sclerosis controls were treatment-naive patients who had stable or active relapsing-remitting disease and met the revised McDonald criteria. Bulk CD8+ and CD4+ T cells were purified magnetically by negative isolation, whereas CD8+ TEMRA cells were enriched by FACS. Blood was collected in EDTA tubes and processed within 24 hours, with PBMCs isolated through density gradient centrifugation. PBMCs intended for TCR sequencing were cryopreserved in liquid nitrogen and thawed later in a water bath at 37 degrees C. The sorted or isolated CD4+, CD8+ and CD8+ TEMRA cells reached a purity of at least 90%. For this clonotype: Its antigen specificity is not known. The record has no base qualities; no much larger clone is one base away.

The clonotype comes from a human donor with multiple sclerosis. Sequences were obtained from CD4+ T cells from PBMCs. The chain is assembled from TRBV3-1 and TRBJ2-1; the D region possibly corresponds to TRBD2 (5 bases align). The base sequence is TGTGCCAGCAGCAAAAGGGAGACTAACAATGAGCAGTTCTTC. This codes for CASSKRETNNEQFF.